This passage covers 18 T cell receptor beta chains from one sample sequenced in a study of spatial heterogeneity in lung cancer (dated by TCRdb to between 2018 and 2021). Interpreted using the paper, the time point label stands for: blood at routine non-recurrence follow-up after resection. For TCR sequencing, whole RNA was extracted from tumor and nontumor lung tissue, or from cryopreserved PBMC samples, and no cell sorting was done. The method behind the library was 5' RACE. TCRdb lists the instrument as NextSeq 500. TCRdb reanalyzed the raw reads on its own, using fastp at Q25 for trimming and MiXCR for clone calling, and kept in-frame beta chains. Each entry is one CDR3 protein sequence, shown with its most common DNA and genes. The sample table shows roughly 120,000 distinct CDR3 sequences, and more than 9% are seen once. The top ten clones comprise around 16% of the sample. The sequenced sample was PBMCs, obtained at follow-up. These receptors were collected from a male donor with early-stage non-small cell lung cancer.

The V gene is TRBV5-1, the J gene TRBJ1-6, with D possibly TRBD1 on 6 matching bases. CDR3 length: 18 residues. The germline CDR1 and CDR2 sequences are SGHRS and YFSETQ. Trimming took off 4 bases at V and 0 bases at J, with 17 bases between the two ends. The CDR3 loop is CASSPQRQDLSYNSPLHF. In nucleotides, the CDR3 is TGCGCCAGCAGCCCGCAGCGACAGGACCTCTCCTATAATTCACCCCTCCACTTT.

This sequence joins TRBV3-1 and TRBJ1-3, with TRBD1 matching over 7 bases. The CDR3 length is 15 residues. Germline assignment: CDR1 LGHDT and CDR2 YNNKEL (reference sequence). Trimming at V came to 3 bases and at J to 10 bases, leaving 12 bases not matched to a gene. The CDR3 is CASSHLLTGANTIYF. CDR3 DNA: TGTGCCAGCAGCCATCTTCTCACAGGGGCGAATACCATATATTTT.

The V gene is TRBV11-2, the J gene TRBJ1-4; the D is unclear. The germline CDR1 and CDR2 sequences are SGHAT and FQNNGV. The ends were cut back, 3 bases at V and 3 bases at J, with 11 bases in the middle. The CDR3 sequence is 15 residues long. DNA for the CDR3: TGTGCCAGCAGCTTGGTCAGATCGCCTAATGAAAAACTGTTTTTT. This codes for CASSLVRSPNEKLFF.

This clonotype showed up many times. The rearrangement links TRBV20-1 to TRBJ1-1; 10 bases agree with TRBD1. Germline V gene lookup returns CDR1 DFQATT and CDR2 SNEGSKA (reference sequence). This CDR3 contains 17 residues. V dropped 5 bases and J dropped 1; count of bases not matched to a gene: 13. The CDR3 reads CSAALLGDRGGNTEAFF. In nucleotides, the CDR3 is TGCAGTGCTGCCCTCTTAGGGGACAGGGGCGGGAACACTGAAGCTTTCTTT.

This clonotype was recorded at least ten times. The CDR3 loop is CASSWGLAGRSSYEQYF. The CDR3 bases are TGTGCCAGCAGTTGGGGTCTAGCGGGGCGAAGCTCCTACGAGCAGTACTTC. This chain connects TRBV2 to TRBJ2-7; TRBD2 aligns across 9 bases. The CDR3 is 17 residues long. Germline CDR1 is SNHLY and CDR2 is FYNNEI. Losses at the gene ends were 5 bases for V and 0 bases for J; bases not matched to a gene: 11. The full variable domain, with the rest looked up from reference TRBV2 and TRBJ2-7, is EPEVTQTPSHQVTQMGQEVILRCVPISNHLYFYWYRQILGQKVEFLVSFYNNEISEKSEIFDDQFSVERPDGSNFTLKIRSTKLEDSAMYFCASSWGLAGRSSYEQYFGPGTRLTVT.

This chain connects TRBV7-9 to TRBJ2-7, with a weak D call TRBD1 (7 bases). Trimming stripped 5 bases from V and 3 bases from J, with 20 bases between. Germline CDR1 is SEHNR and CDR2 is FQNEAQ (reference sequence). This CDR3 is 16 amino acids long. CDR3 coding DNA: TGTGCCAGCAGCGCAGGAGGGGGCTCGGGAATCTACGAGCAGTACTTC. This sequence encodes CASSAGGGSGIYEQYF.

In this sample, this clonotype turned up many times. The chain employs TRBV21-1 and TRBJ2-7; the D segment call TRBD1 is taken from the table without a DNA check. TRBV21-1 is given as a pseudogene. The CDR3 runs to 17 residues. The CDR3 coding sequence is TGTGCCAGCAGCATTGCCCCTCAGCAAAGGCCAGTCGACGAGCAGTACTTC. This sequence encodes CASSIAPQQRPVDEQYF.

This clonotype showed up just a few times. The chain combines TRBV28 with TRBJ2-7; D is unclear. Germline-derived CDR1 and CDR2 are MDHEN and SYDVKM. CDR3 length equals 12 residues. Trimming took off 6 bases at V and 2 bases at J, with 8 bases between the two ends. In nucleotides, the CDR3 is TGTGCCAGCAGCCTGAAGCCCTACGAGCAGTACTTC. Its protein product is CASSLKPYEQYF.

The CDR3, as DNA: TGTGCCAGCAGCGTGGGACAGGGTCCCACTGAAGCTTTCTTT. As protein: CASSVGQGPTEAFF. The J gene is TRBJ1-1, the V gene TRBV9, with 9 bases fitting TRBD1. Trimming cost V 2 bases and J 4 bases; bases outside gene matches: 3. The germline V gene has CDR1 SGDLS and CDR2 YYNGEE. The CDR3 contains 14 residues.

The table lists this clonotype with many counts. This chain uses TRBV20-1 with TRBJ2-1, with 10 bases identical to TRBD2. The CDR3 is 15 amino acids. Per germline, CDR1 DFQATT and CDR2 SNEGSKA (reference sequence). The J segment lost 6 bases and the V segment lost 3 bases, leaving 8 bases of the junction unmatched. The CDR3 protein is CSASPTSGWRNEQFF. In nucleotides, the CDR3 is TGCAGTGCTAGCCCGACTAGCGGGTGGCGCAATGAGCAGTTCTTC.

The chain carries TRBV19 and TRBJ2-7; 9 positions agree with TRBD1. Trimming removed 6 bases from V and 3 bases from J; junction bases left unmatched: 6. From germline, CDR1 is LNHDA and CDR2 SQIVND (reference sequence). The CDR3 has 14 residues. Here the CDR3 reads CASSPGQGDYEQYF. In DNA form, the CDR3 reads TGTGCCAGTAGCCCGGGACAGGGAGACTACGAGCAGTACTTC.

At least ten counts were recorded for this clonotype. This chain joins TRBV10-1 and TRBJ2-1, with D tentatively TRBD2 (5 bases). The V gene's germline CDR1 is WNHNN and CDR2 SYGVQD (reference sequence). V was pared by 0 bases and J by 15 bases, with 18 bases between. CDR3 size: 14 residues. CDR3 in DNA: TGCGCCAGCAGTGAGTCTACACCAGTGAGGGTTCGGTTCTTC. Protein: CASSESTPVRVRFF.

The CDR3 nucleotides read TGTGCCAGCAGCTCCCTGGCCAATTCACCCCTCCACTTT. Amino acids: CASSSLANSPLHF. The V call is TRBV7-9, the J call TRBJ1-6; D is undetermined. V shed 4 bases and J shed 7 bases, with 8 bases lying between them. The CDR3 spans 13 residues. Germline CDR1 and CDR2: SEHNR and FQNEAQ (reference sequence).

The chain couples TRBV5-4 to TRBJ2-7; 7 positions match TRBD1. The germline gives CDR1 SGHNT, CDR2 YYREEE (reference sequence). The V gene end was trimmed by 5 bases and the J gene end by 3 bases; junction bases not matched to a gene: 8. CDR3 length: 14 residues. The CDR3 DNA reads as TGTGCCAGCAGATTATCCGGGACAGTCTACGAGCAGTACTTC. Protein product: CASRLSGTVYEQYF.

This clonotype was recorded many times. The chain carries TRBV28 and TRBJ1-4, with a possible D match to TRBD1 (6 bases). The germline CDR1 and CDR2 sequences are MDHEN and SYDVKM. The V and J ends lost 6 bases and 8 bases respectively, with 16 bases between them. The CDR3 runs to 14 residues. CDR3 loop: CASRTGTPREKLFF. The CDR3, as DNA: TGTGCCAGCAGAACCGGGACACCTAGGGAAAAACTGTTTTTT.

This clonotype was counted between two and nine times. The chain has TRBV20-1 and TRBJ2-3, with D tentatively TRBD1 or TRBD2 (5 bases each). Trimming shortened V by 5 bases and J by 4 bases, and 10 bases separated the two germline ends. The CDR3 is made up of 12 amino acids. Germline values: CDR1 DFQATT, CDR2 SNEGSKA (reference sequence). This chain's CDR3 is CSAQRGADTQYF. The CDR3, as DNA: TGCAGTGCTCAACGGGGCGCAGATACGCAGTATTTT.

This clonotype was counted at least ten times. The chain combines TRBV27 with TRBJ1-2; the D gene is possibly TRBD1 (5 bases). Germline lookup yields CDR1 MNHEY and CDR2 SMNVEV (reference sequence). The CDR3 runs to 14 residues. The V end was cut by 2 bases, the J end by 0 bases, with 7 bases between. The DNA for the CDR3 is TGTGCCAGCAGTTTAAGGGGTTCTAACTATGGCTACACCTTC. As protein: CASSLRGSNYGYTF.

A few counts support this clonotype. The gene calls are TRBV7-2 and TRBJ2-1; 9 nucleotides line up with TRBD2. The germline V gene encodes CDR1 SGHTA and CDR2 FQGNSA. This CDR3 comprises 15 residues. Losses at the gene ends were 3 bases for V and 12 bases for J; bases not matched to a gene: 12. The CDR3 loop is CASSLRLADSGGQFF. CDR3 DNA sequence: TGTGCCAGCAGCTTGCGACTAGCGGATTCGGGCGGGCAGTTCTTC.